This T cell receptor (beta chain) came from a study of blood T cell repertoires in COVID-19. Assay: immunoSEQ multiplex PCR; the TCRdb copy retains only in-frame clones and omits some. The data contain 200,000 to 250,000 clones, approximately 90% of them singletons. Trimming stripped 0 bases from V and 4 bases from J, with 12 bases between. CDR3 length equals 15 residues. CDR1 is ENHRY and CDR2 is SYGVKD in the germline V gene. Input material: PBMCs or T cells enriched from blood (not recorded which). The chain has TRBV10-3 and TRBJ1-1; D not resolved. This receptor was taken from a man aged 18-30 years with acute COVID-19. In DNA form, the CDR3 reads TGTGCCATCAGTGAGTCGGGAGACGGTTTCACTGAAGCTTTCTTT. Protein sequence: CAISESGDGFTEAFF.